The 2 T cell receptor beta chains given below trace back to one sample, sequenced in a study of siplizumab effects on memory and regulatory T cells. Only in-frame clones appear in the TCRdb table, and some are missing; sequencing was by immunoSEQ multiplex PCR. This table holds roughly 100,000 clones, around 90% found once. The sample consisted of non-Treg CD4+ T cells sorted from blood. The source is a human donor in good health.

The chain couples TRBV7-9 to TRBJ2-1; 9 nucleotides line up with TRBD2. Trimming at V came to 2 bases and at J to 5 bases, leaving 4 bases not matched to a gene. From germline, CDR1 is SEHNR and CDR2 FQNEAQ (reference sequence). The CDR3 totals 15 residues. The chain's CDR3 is CASSLLAGVHNEQFF. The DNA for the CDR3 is TGTGCCAGCAGCTTATTAGCGGGAGTCCACAATGAGCAGTTCTTC.

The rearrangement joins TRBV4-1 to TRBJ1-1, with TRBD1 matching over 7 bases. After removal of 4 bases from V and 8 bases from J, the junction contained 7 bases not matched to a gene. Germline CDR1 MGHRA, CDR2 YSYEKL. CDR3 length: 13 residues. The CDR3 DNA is TGCGCCAGCAGCCTAAATCCGGGACAGGAAGCTTTCTTT. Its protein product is CASSLNPGQEAFF.